This TCR beta chain was sequenced in a study of blood T cell repertoires in COVID-19. Study summary: Acute-phase and convalescent COVID-19 samples originated in the United States, Italy and Spain.

CDR3 length: 13 residues. V dropped 6 bases and J dropped 3 bases, with 12 bases sitting between them. CDR1 SGHRS and CDR2 YFSETQ come from the germline V gene. Authors' data handling: Amplification of reference gene primers provided the estimated nucleated cell counts. Generated by immunoSEQ multiplex PCR, the TCRdb table keeps only in-frame clones and is missing some. V and J calls and clone size are given by that table; D and trimming were obtained from the DNA. Here the sample spans over 30,000 clones, 75% to 90% being singletons. The chain recombines TRBV5-1 with TRBJ1-1; no firm D call. The sequence came from a human donor in a cohort sampled during active COVID-19. The sample taken for sequencing was peripheral blood. The chain's CDR3 is CASTEAVDTEAFF. The CDR3 bases are TGCGCCAGCACGGAGGCGGTTGACACTGAAGCTTTCTTT.